This paragraph covers one TCR beta chain sequence. Its antigen is undetermined. The donors were in the approximately 130-subject validation cohort; that cohort was separate from the roughly 700-subject first cohort. The repertoire was sequenced with immunoSEQ multiplex PCR; TCRdb's copy has only in-frame clones and lacks some. Of tens of thousands of clones detected, roughly 84% appear once; the ten largest clones hold about an eighth. Germline loops: CDR1 MNHEY, CDR2 SMNVEV (reference sequence). This CDR3 is 16 amino acids long. J gave up 2 bases and V 3 bases, and 8 bases lay outside the gene matches. This specimen comes from a study of cytomegalovirus exposure and HLA in healthy donors. Regarding the study as a whole: In the 120 validation repertoires, a later analysis found that first-cohort TCR clusters tended to co-occur. About 150 TCR beta chains were listed as cytomegalovirus-associated.

The chain is built from TRBV27 and TRBJ2-5, with 8 nucleotides matching TRBD1. Sequenced sample: PBMCs. The receptor was isolated from a woman under 30 in good health and CMV-seropositive. The CDR3 nucleotides are TGTGCCAGCAGTTTCTACTCTCAGGGGGCGCAAGAGACCCAGTACTTC. The encoded protein is CASSFYSQGAQETQYF.